This is a list of T cell receptor beta chains from one sample in a study of metastatic and nonmetastatic thyroid tumors. TCRdb recomputed clones from the PCR reads via MiXCR. Of 20,000 to 30,000 clones listed, approximately 19% are singletons. Sequencing was done on a sample of blood. The receptor set was obtained from a male donor with papillary thyroid cancer or a benign thyroid nodule (not recorded which). Some clones in this sample may be carry-over from other donors' samples. Each CDR3 is given with its conserved first and last residue. The D gene is left open where the match is weak. Expanded clones are given a class, and other clones once, few, many or no size at all.

abundance,d_gene,j_gene,v_gene,CDR3aa,CDR3nt
NA,NA,TRBJ2-7,TRBV30,CAWSKVYEQYF,TGTGCCTGGAGTAAGGTATACGAGCAGTACTTC
NA,NA,TRBJ2-3,TRBV10-1,CASSESKQMMDTQYF,TGCGCCAGCAGTGAGTCTAAGCAAATGATGGATACGCAGTATTTT
many,TRBD1,TRBJ2-5,TRBV5-6,CASSLAIGTGKTQYF,TGTGCCAGCAGCTTGGCTATTGGGACAGGGAAGACCCAGTACTTC
NA,NA,TRBJ2-2,TRBV9,CASSVDQGPGELFF,TGTGCCAGCAGCGTAGATCAGGGCCCCGGGGAGCTGTTTTTT
many,TRBD1,TRBJ1-3,TRBV9,CASSAKDRAGGNTIYF,TGTGCCAGCAGCGCCAAAGACAGGGCGGGGGGAAACACCATATATTTT
many,TRBD2,TRBJ2-7,TRBV20-1,CSARVSGRAGYEQYF,TGCAGTGCTAGAGTTAGCGGGAGGGCGGGATACGAGCAGTACTTC
many,NA,TRBJ2-1,TRBV29-1,CSVTRPGTNEQFF,TGCAGCGTTACAAGACCTGGGACCAATGAGCAGTTCTTC
many,NA,TRBJ2-5,TRBV5-1,CASTGQNGQETQYF,TGCGCCAGCACTGGACAAAATGGCCAAGAGACCCAGTACTTC
NA,TRBD2,TRBJ2-7,TRBV30,CACPSGGLGKGEQYF,TGTGCCTGTCCTAGCGGGGGACTAGGGAAAGGGGAGCAGTACTTC
NA,NA,TRBJ2-7,TRBV6-5,CASSYASSYEQYF,TGTGCCAGCAGTTATGCCAGCTCCTACGAGCAGTACTTC
medium-sized,TRBD2,TRBJ2-7,TRBV28,CASRTSGGTYEQYF,TGTGCCAGCAGGACTAGCGGGGGAACCTACGAGCAGTACTTC
NA,TRBD2,TRBJ2-3,TRBV19,CASSPRGGRWTDTQYF,TGTGCCAGTAGTCCCCGGGGAGGGCGATGGACAGATACGCAGTATTTT
medium-sized,TRBD2,TRBJ2-7,TRBV2,CASSARLAGEQYF,TGTGCCAGCAGTGCCCGGCTAGCGGGCGAGCAGTACTTC
many,NA,TRBJ1-1,TRBV7-6,CASSLYRNTEAFF,TGTGCCAGCAGCTTGTACAGGAACACTGAAGCTTTCTTT
many,NA,TRBJ2-1,TRBV19,CASSIGQGKHNEQFF,TGTGCCAGTAGTATCGGTCAGGGGAAGCACAATGAGCAGTTCTTC
NA,NA,TRBJ2-6,TRBV28,CASSLGQPGANVLTF,TGTGCCAGCAGTCTCGGACAGCCTGGGGCCAACGTCCTGACTTTC
medium-sized,TRBD1,TRBJ1-2,TRBV12-3/TRBV12-4,CASSRQGGYTF,TGTGCCAGCAGCAGACAGGGGGGCTACACCTTC
many,NA,TRBJ2-1,TRBV5-4,CASSPGNVVTWVKQFF,TGTGCCAGCAGCCCAGGGAATGTAGTAACCTGGGTGAAGCAGTTCTTC
NA,TRBD1,TRBJ1-5,TRBV2,CASGEQGVNQPQHF,TGTGCCAGCGGGGAACAGGGGGTGAATCAACCACAGCATTTT
NA,NA,TRBJ2-1,TRBV20-1,CSARDGRANNEQFF,TGCAGTGCTAGAGATGGTAGGGCCAACAATGAGCAGTTCTTC
few,NA,TRBJ2-3,TRBV20-1,CSIRPGGTDTQYF,TGCAGTATCAGACCGGGGGGCACAGATACGCAGTATTTT
medium-sized,NA,TRBJ2-2,TRBV25-1,CASSITTGELFF,TGTGCCAGCAGTATCACGACCGGGGAGCTGTTTTTT
many,NA,TRBJ1-3,TRBV20-1,CSATGTGNTIYF,TGCAGTGCTACCGGGACAGGAAACACCATATATTTT
NA,TRBD2,TRBJ2-7,TRBV6-1,CASTQGGTSGSYEQYF,TGTGCCAGCACCCAGGGGGGGACTAGCGGGTCCTACGAGCAGTACTTC
NA,NA,TRBJ2-1,TRBV20-1,CSARDPAYARDNEQFF,TGCAGTGCTAGAGATCCGGCCTACGCGCGAGACAATGAGCAGTTCTTC
medium-sized,TRBD2,TRBJ2-1,TRBV28,CASSLVQGEGNEQFF,TGTGCCAGCAGTTTAGTGCAAGGGGAGGGAAATGAGCAGTTCTTC
NA,NA,TRBJ2-3,TRBV28,CASSLPQLMTVSRGTDTQYF,TGTGCCAGCAGCCTCCCCCAATTGATGACAGTGAGTCGAGGCACAGATACGCAGTATTTT
many,NA,TRBJ1-1,TRBV19,CASSMGATEAFF,TGTGCCAGTAGTATGGGGGCCACTGAAGCTTTCTTT
many,TRBD1,TRBJ2-6,TRBV2,CASRGQGLAGANVLTF,TGTGCCAGCAGGGGACAGGGATTAGCCGGGGCCAACGTCCTGACTTTC
NA,NA,TRBJ1-1,TRBV9,CASSLDPGNTEAFF,TGTGCCAGCAGCTTAGACCCAGGTAACACTGAAGCTTTCTTT
NA,TRBD2,TRBJ2-3,TRBV28,CASTLAPLAGGNTDTQYF,TGTGCCAGCACCTTGGCCCCTTTAGCGGGAGGGAACACAGATACGCAGTATTTT
medium-sized,NA,TRBJ2-7,TRBV24-1,CATSDSGWDSYEQYF,TGTGCCACCAGTGATTCAGGCTGGGACTCCTACGAGCAGTACTTC
few,NA,TRBJ1-6,TRBV12-3/TRBV12-4,CASSPLGGVSRNSPLHF,TGTGCCAGCAGCCCCCTGGGTGGGGTCTCCCGTAATTCACCCCTCCACTTT
many,NA,TRBJ2-7,TRBV29-1,CSVLDSLYEQYF,TGCAGCGTCCTAGACAGCCTCTACGAGCAGTACTTC
many,NA,TRBJ1-6,TRBV9,CASSVEGGGRSPLHF,TGTGCCAGCAGCGTAGAGGGGGGCGGCAGGTCACCCCTCCACTTT
many,NA,TRBJ1-1,TRBV14,CASSQQGNTEAFF,TGTGCCAGCAGCCAACAGGGAAACACTGAAGCTTTCTTT
few,NA,TRBJ1-2,TRBV11-2,CASSGSRQAYGYTF,TGTGCCAGCAGCGGATCGAGGCAGGCTTATGGCTACACCTTC